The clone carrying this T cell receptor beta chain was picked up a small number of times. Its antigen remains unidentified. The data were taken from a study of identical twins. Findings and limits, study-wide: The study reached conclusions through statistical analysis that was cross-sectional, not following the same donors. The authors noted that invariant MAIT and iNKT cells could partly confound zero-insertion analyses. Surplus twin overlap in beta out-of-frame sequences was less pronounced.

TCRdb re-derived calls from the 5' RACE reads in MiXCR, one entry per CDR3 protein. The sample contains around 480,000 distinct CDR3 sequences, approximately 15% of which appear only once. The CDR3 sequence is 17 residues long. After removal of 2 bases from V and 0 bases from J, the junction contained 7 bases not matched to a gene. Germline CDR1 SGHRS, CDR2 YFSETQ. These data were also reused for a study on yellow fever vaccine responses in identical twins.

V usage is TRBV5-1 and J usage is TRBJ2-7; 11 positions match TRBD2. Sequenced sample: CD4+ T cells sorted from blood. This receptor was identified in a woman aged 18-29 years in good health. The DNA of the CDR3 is TGCGCCAGCAGCTTAGCCCCTAGCGGGGGGAGCTCCTACGAGCAGTACTTC. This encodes CASSLAPSGGSSYEQYF.